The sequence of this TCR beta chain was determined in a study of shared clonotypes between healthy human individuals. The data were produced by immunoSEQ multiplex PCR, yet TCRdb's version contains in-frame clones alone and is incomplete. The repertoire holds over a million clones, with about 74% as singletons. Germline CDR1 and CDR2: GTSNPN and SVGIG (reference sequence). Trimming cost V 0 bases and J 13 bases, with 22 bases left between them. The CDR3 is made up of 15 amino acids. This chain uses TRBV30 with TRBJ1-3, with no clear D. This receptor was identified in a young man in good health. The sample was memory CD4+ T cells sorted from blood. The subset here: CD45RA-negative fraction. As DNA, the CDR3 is TGTGCCTGGAGTGTAATAGCCACGGGAAACAGTGAGATATATTTT. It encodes CAWSVIATGNSEIYF.